The 22 T cell receptor beta chains reported below all come from one sample, sequenced in a study of cytomegalovirus exposure and HLA in healthy donors. The PCR made use of 60 Vbeta and 13 Jbeta primers. Libraries were prepared by immunoSEQ multiplex PCR; TCRdb keeps only in-frame clonotypes and omits some of them. The listing records under 70,000 clones. Sequencing was done on a sample of PBMCs. These receptors originate from a man in his forties or fifties in good health and CMV-seropositive.

As concerns this clone: Other DNA sequences in the same sample also yield this CDR3. The V gene is TRBV20-1, the J gene TRBJ2-1; D unclear. This CDR3 contains 11 residues. Deletions cut 6 bases from V and 2 bases from J, with 5 bases between. Per germline, CDR1 DFQATT and CDR2 SNEGSKA (reference sequence). CDR3 residues: CSASTYNEQFF. The CDR3 DNA is TGCAGTGCGAGTACCTACAATGAGCAGTTCTTC.

V usage is TRBV6-5 and J usage is TRBJ1-1; 10 nucleotides line up with TRBD1. Looked up from germline, CDR1 is MNHEY and CDR2 is SVGAGI. Trimming at V came to 2 bases and at J to 1 base, leaving 4 bases not matched to a gene. The CDR3 is 16 residues long. The CDR3: CASSYHRDRGNTEAFF. CDR3 DNA: TGTGCCAGCAGTTACCACCGGGACAGGGGGAACACTGAAGCTTTCTTT.

The chain carries TRBV18 and TRBJ1-5; D is perhaps TRBD1 (5 bases). Deletions cut 5 bases from V and 7 bases from J, with 15 bases between. Germline V gene sequence: CDR1 KGHSH, CDR2 LQKENI. The CDR3 is 14 residues long. The CDR3 loop is CASSGFRGMQPQHF. The CDR3 DNA is TGTGCCAGCTCAGGCTTTAGGGGAATGCAGCCCCAGCATTTT.

The chain has TRBV15 and TRBJ1-4; D gene uncertain. This CDR3 spans 17 amino acids. The germline gives CDR1 LNHNV, CDR2 YYDKDF (reference sequence). V was trimmed by 0 bases and J by 11 bases, leaving 22 bases between them. CDR3 sequence (DNA): TGTGCCACCAGCAGAGATAAAGCGGGGTCGATTAGGTTTAAACTGTTTTTT. Its translation: CATSRDKAGSIRFKLFF. The full variable domain, completed using reference TRBV15 and TRBJ1-4, is DAMVIQNPRYQVTQFGKPVTLSCSQTLNHNVMYWYQQKSSQAPKLLFHYYDKDFNNEADTPDNFQSRRPNTSFCFLDIRSPGLGDTAMYLCATSRDKAGSIRFKLFFGSGTQLSVL.

V usage is TRBV19 and J usage is TRBJ2-7, with D possibly matching TRBD1 (5 bases). The CDR3 consists of 16 residues. The ends were cut back, 3 bases at V and 2 bases at J, with 17 bases in the middle. In germline, CDR1 is LNHDA, CDR2 SQIVND (reference sequence). CDR3 bases: TGTGCCAGTAGTATGGGTCCCGGGCAGGGCCCCTACGAGCAGTACTTC. Translating it yields CASSMGPGQGPYEQYF.

J is TRBJ1-4 and V is TRBV9; D is undetermined. Trimming removed 3 bases at V and 8 bases at J, with 8 bases between. The CDR3 is 12 residues long. The V gene's germline CDR1 is SGDLS and CDR2 YYNGEE. The CDR3 region is CASSANSEKLFF. CDR3 sequence (DNA): TGTGCCAGCAGCGCTAATTCCGAAAAACTGTTTTTT.

The gene calls are TRBV28 and TRBJ2-2; 10 positions agree with TRBD1. Germline CDR1 is MDHEN and CDR2 is SYDVKM. After removal of 6 bases from V and 4 bases from J, the junction contained 8 bases not matched to a gene. The CDR3 contains 16 residues. In nucleotides, the CDR3 is TGTGCCAGCAGCGGACCGGGACAGGGGCTCACCGGGGAGCTGTTTTTT. Encoded protein: CASSGPGQGLTGELFF.

J is TRBJ2-1 and V is TRBV10-3; a possible D gene is TRBD2 (5 bases). Trimming took off 7 bases at V and 9 bases at J, with 10 bases between the two ends. The CDR3 sequence is 11 residues long. CDR1 is ENHRY and CDR2 is SYGVKD in the germline V gene. The CDR3 DNA reads TGTGCCATCATGAGGGAAGTTGAGCAGTTCTTC. Translated: CAIMREVEQFF.

The J gene is TRBJ1-2, the V gene TRBV28; 11 nucleotides agree with TRBD1. Germline V gives CDR1 MDHEN, CDR2 SYDVKM. The CDR3 spans 14 residues. The ends lost 4 bases at V and 8 bases at J; junction bases unmatched: 6. The CDR3 DNA is TGTGCCAGCAGTTCGGGACAGGGGGTTGGCGGCTACACCTTC. Protein sequence: CASSSGQGVGGYTF.

This chain links TRBV19 with TRBJ2-1; a possible D gene is TRBD1 (5 bases). The CDR3 is made up of 13 amino acids. V gave up 6 bases and J gave up 10 bases, with 16 bases separating them. CDR1 and CDR2 (germline): LNHDA, SQIVND (reference sequence). CDR3 nucleotides: TGTGCCAGTAGCGGGTGGGGCCCTATCGAGCAGTTCTTC. Its translation is CASSGWGPIEQFF. Looking up the rest from reference TRBV19 and TRBJ2-1 gives the full variable domain: DGGITQSPKYLFRKEGQNVTLSCEQNLNHDAMYWYRQDPGQGLRLIYYSQIVNDFQKGDIAEGYSVSREKKESFPLTVTSAQKNPTAFYLCASSGWGPIEQFFGPGTRLTVL.

The chain employs TRBV7-8 and TRBJ2-7; D is unresolved. CDR3 size: 14 residues. V shed 1 base and J shed 2 bases, with 9 bases lying between them. Per the germline V gene, CDR1 is SGHVS and CDR2 is FQNEAQ. The CDR3 nucleotides are TGTGCCAGCAGCTTAGGCGGCTACCCCTACGAGCAGTACTTC. As protein: CASSLGGYPYEQYF.

V is TRBV11-3 and J is TRBJ1-2; 9 nucleotides align to TRBD1. V was clipped by 5 bases and J by 5 bases; unmatched bases: 3. This CDR3 is built from 13 residues. Looked up from germline, CDR1 is SGHNT and CDR2 is YENEEA. The chain's CDR3 is CASSLDRGYGYTF. The CDR3 coding sequence is TGTGCCAGCAGCCTCGACAGGGGGTATGGCTACACCTTC.

With respect to this clone: The junction differs from germline at one of its ends, possibly a read error. This sequence joins TRBV7-7 and TRBJ1-4; 8 nucleotides match TRBD1. CDR3 length: 15 residues. The germline V gene has CDR1 SSHAT and CDR2 FNYEAQ (reference sequence). DNA of the CDR3: TGTGCTAGCAGCTCCCGCGGACAGGGTAAAGGAAAACTGTTTTTT. This translates into CASSSRGQGKGKLFF.

The J gene is TRBJ1-1, the V gene TRBV4-2; D call uncertain. Germline CDR1 is LGHNA and CDR2 is YNFKEQ. The CDR3 is made up of 14 amino acids. The V end was cut by 4 bases, the J end by 6 bases, with 15 bases between. CDR3: CASSLGGVSSEAFF. The CDR3 nucleotides read TGTGCCAGCAGCCTTGGAGGAGTTAGTTCTGAAGCTTTCTTT.

The chain recombines TRBV5-8 with TRBJ2-7; D gene ambiguous. The CDR3 extends over 12 amino acids. Germline CDR1 SGHTS, CDR2 YDEGEE. The V end was cut by 1 base, the J end by 3 bases, with 5 bases between. The DNA of the CDR3 is TGTGCCAGCAGCTTGTCAAACTACGAGCAGTACTTC. This translates into CASSLSNYEQYF.

The rearrangement joins TRBV4-2 to TRBJ1-3, with TRBD1 as a possible D gene (5 bases). Deletions cut 2 bases from V and 0 bases from J, with 5 bases between. The CDR3 covers 14 residues. Germline-derived CDR1 and CDR2 are LGHNA and YNFKEQ. The CDR3 DNA reads as TGTGCCAGCAGCCAAACAGGCTCTGGAAACACCATATATTTT. Protein product: CASSQTGSGNTIYF.

V and J are TRBV5-6 and TRBJ2-7; D is uncertain. Trimming removed 6 bases from V and 3 bases from J, with 13 bases in between. From germline, CDR1 is SGHDT and CDR2 YYEEEE. The length of the CDR3 is 13 residues. The CDR3 nucleotides read TGTGCCAGCACCTATTCCCGGGTCTACGAGCAGTACTTC. Protein sequence: CASTYSRVYEQYF.

V gene TRBV29-1 combines with J gene TRBJ2-1, with 8 nucleotides matching TRBD2. The CDR3 contains 15 residues. Germline V gene sequence: CDR1 SQVTM, CDR2 ANQGSEA. With V trimmed by 3 bases and J by 2 bases, 6 bases remained unmatched. This chain's CDR3 is CSVEPAGVAYNEQFF. CDR3 bases: TGCAGCGTTGAGCCAGCGGGAGTAGCCTACAATGAGCAGTTCTTC.

Of note for this clone: At the DNA level, this CDR3 is encoded by other sequences in the same sample as well. The chain combines TRBV6-5 with TRBJ1-1, with D tentatively TRBD1 (6 bases). Germline V lookup: CDR1 MNHEY, CDR2 SVGAGI. This CDR3 has 14 amino acids. The V and J ends lost 5 bases and 0 bases respectively, with 10 bases between them. This CDR3 reads CASSRQALNTEAFF. CDR3 sequence (DNA): TGTGCCAGCAGTCGACAGGCGTTGAACACTGAAGCTTTCTTT.

The gene calls are TRBV19 and TRBJ2-7, with D perhaps matching TRBD1 (6 bases). Germline-derived CDR1 and CDR2 are LNHDA and SQIVND (reference sequence). V lost 3 bases to trimming and J lost 5 bases, with 20 bases between them. The CDR3 covers 16 residues. CDR3 bases: TGTGCCAGTAGTATTGGAGGAGCAGGGGCCCGGGACGAGCAGTACTTC. This encodes CASSIGGAGARDEQYF.

Here the CDR3 DNA reads TGTGCCAGCAACCCCTGGGTGGGGGCTAGCTACTACGAGCAGTACTTC. It specifies CASNPWVGASYYEQYF. This chain joins TRBV7-9 and TRBJ2-7, with D possibly TRBD1 on 6 matching bases. This CDR3 has 16 amino acids. The ends were cut back, 7 bases at V and 3 bases at J, with 22 bases in the middle. Germline V CDR1 and CDR2: SEHNR, FQNEAQ (reference sequence).

The gene calls are TRBV4-3 and TRBJ2-3, with TRBD1 as a possible D gene (6 bases). Germline values: CDR1 LGHNA, CDR2 YSLEER. This CDR3 spans 14 amino acids. V gave up 0 bases and J gave up 11 bases, with 15 bases separating them. The CDR3 loop is CASSQDWVRTVQYF. The CDR3 bases are TGCGCCAGCAGCCAAGATTGGGTAAGGACAGTGCAGTATTTT.